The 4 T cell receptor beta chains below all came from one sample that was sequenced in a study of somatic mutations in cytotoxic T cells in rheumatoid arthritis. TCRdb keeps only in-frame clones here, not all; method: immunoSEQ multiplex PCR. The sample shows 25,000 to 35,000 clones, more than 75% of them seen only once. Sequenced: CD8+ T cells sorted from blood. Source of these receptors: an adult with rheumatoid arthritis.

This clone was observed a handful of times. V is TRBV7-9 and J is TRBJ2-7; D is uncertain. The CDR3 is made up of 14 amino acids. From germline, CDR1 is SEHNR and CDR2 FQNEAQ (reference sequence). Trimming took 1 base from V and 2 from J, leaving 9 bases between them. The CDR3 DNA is TGTGCCAGCAGCTTAGTCGGTACGACCTACGAGCAGTACTTC. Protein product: CASSLVGTTYEQYF.

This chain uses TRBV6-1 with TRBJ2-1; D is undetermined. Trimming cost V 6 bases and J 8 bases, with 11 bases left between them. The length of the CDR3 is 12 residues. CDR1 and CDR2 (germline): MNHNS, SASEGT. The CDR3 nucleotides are TGTGCCAGCAGGAGCTTGGTGGATGAGCAGTTCTTC. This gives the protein CASRSLVDEQFF.

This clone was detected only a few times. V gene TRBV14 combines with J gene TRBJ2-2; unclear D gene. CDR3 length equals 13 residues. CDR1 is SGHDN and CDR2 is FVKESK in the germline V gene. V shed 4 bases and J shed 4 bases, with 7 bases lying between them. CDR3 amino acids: CASSPYSTGELFF. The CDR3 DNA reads TGTGCCAGCAGCCCCTACTCCACCGGGGAGCTGTTTTTT.

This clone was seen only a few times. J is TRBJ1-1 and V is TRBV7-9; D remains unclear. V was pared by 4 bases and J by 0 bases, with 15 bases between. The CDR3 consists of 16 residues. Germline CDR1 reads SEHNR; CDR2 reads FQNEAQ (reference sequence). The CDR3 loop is CASSSHPETVNTEAFF. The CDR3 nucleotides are TGTGCCAGCAGCTCCCATCCCGAAACGGTGAACACTGAAGCTTTCTTT.